This T cell receptor (beta chain) stems from a study of Ad26.COV2.S vaccination and SARS-CoV-2 variants. Profiling relied on immunoSEQ multiplex PCR, and the TCRdb table lists in-frame clones only, not all of them. The sample holds about 350,000 clones, roughly nine tenths seen once. Remarks on this clone: Antigen unknown.

Trimming at V came to 6 bases and at J to 4 bases, leaving 1 base not matched to a gene. Per germline, CDR1 ENHRY and CDR2 SYGVKD. This CDR3 spans 13 amino acids. Findings and caveats of the study: The analyses of TCR breadth and depth may have understated the size of total T cell responses. Whether participants received vaccine or placebo, their non-spike TCR breadth was similar. Spike-specific TCR breadth in vaccine recipients exceeded that seen in placebo recipients. Substantial breadth was reportedly displayed by spike-specific CD8+ and CD4+ T cell responses after vaccination.

Source: peripheral blood, taken after recovery from COVID-19. This chain uses TRBV10-3 with TRBJ2-3; 10 bases fit TRBD2. The TCR sequence derives from a human donor who had recovered from COVID-19. CDR3 loop: CAISSGRADTQYF. The CDR3 nucleotides read TGTGCCATCAGCAGCGGGAGGGCAGATACGCAGTATTTT.